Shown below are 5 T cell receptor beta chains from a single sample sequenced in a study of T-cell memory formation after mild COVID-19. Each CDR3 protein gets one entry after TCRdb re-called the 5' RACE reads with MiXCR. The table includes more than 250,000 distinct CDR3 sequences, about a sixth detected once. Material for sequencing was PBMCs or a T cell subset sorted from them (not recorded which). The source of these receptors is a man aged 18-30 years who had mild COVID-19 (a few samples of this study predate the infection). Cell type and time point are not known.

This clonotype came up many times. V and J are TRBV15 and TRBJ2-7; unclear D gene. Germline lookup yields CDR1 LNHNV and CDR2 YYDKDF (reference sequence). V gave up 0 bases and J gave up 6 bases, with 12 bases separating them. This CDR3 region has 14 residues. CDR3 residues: CATSRDTVWSEQYF. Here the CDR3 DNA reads TGTGCCACCAGCAGAGATACCGTCTGGAGCGAGCAGTACTTC. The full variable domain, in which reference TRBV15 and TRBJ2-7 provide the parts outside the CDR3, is DAMVIQNPRYQVTQFGKPVTLSCSQTLNHNVMYWYQQKSSQAPKLLFHYYDKDFNNEADTPDNFQSRRPNTSFCFLDIRSPGLGDTAMYLCATSRDTVWSEQYFGPGTRLTVT.

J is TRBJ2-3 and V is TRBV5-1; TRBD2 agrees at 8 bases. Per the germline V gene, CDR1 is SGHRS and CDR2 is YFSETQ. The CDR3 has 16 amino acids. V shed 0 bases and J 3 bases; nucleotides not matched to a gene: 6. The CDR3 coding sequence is TGCGCCAGCAGCTTGGCTGGCGGGGGGTCGACAGATACGCAGTATTTT. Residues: CASSLAGGGSTDTQYF.

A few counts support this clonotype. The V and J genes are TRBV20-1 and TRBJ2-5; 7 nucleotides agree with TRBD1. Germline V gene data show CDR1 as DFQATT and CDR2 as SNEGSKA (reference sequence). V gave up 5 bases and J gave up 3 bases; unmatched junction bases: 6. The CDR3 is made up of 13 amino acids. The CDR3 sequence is CSAPRQGEETQYF. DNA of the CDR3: TGCAGTGCTCCACGACAGGGCGAAGAGACCCAGTACTTC.

In nucleotides, the CDR3 is TGTGCCAGCAGCTTTAGTTCCTCTCAAGGAACGCAGTATTTT. This codes for CASSFSSSQGTQYF. This chain connects TRBV7-2 to TRBJ2-3; D is unclear. Trimming removed 3 bases from V and 9 bases from J, with 16 bases in between. The CDR3 loop spans 14 amino acids. Germline V gene data show CDR1 as SGHTA and CDR2 as FQGNSA.

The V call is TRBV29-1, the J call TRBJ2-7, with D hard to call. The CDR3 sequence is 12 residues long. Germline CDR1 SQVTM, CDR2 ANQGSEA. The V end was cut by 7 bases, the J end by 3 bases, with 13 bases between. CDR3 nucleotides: TGCAGCGGGGTTTTCGGAGTCTACGAGCAGTACTTC. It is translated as CSGVFGVYEQYF.